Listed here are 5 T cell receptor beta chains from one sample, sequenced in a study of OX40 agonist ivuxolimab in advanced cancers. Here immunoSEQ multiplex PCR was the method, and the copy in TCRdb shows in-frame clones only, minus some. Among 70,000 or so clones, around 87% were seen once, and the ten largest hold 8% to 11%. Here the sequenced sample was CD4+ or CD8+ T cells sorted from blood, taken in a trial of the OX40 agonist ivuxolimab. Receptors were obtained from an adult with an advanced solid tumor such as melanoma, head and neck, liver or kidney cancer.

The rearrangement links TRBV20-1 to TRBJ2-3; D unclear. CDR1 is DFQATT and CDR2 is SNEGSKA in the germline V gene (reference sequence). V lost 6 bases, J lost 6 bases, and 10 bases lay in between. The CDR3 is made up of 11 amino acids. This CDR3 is CSAPSFDTQYF. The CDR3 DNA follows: TGCAGTGCCCCTTCTTTTGATACGCAGTATTTT.

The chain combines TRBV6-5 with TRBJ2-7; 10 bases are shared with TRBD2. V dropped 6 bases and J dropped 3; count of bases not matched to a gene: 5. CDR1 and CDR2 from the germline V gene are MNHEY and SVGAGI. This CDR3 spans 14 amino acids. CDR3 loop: CASRGGLANYEQYF. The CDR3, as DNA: TGTGCCAGCAGAGGGGGACTAGCGAACTACGAGCAGTACTTC.

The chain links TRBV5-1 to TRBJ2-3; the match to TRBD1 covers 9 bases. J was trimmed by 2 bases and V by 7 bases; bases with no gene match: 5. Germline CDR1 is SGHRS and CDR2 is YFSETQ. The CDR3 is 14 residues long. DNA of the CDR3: TGCGCCAGCGTTGGACAGGGGTACACAGATACGCAGTATTTT. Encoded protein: CASVGQGYTDTQYF.

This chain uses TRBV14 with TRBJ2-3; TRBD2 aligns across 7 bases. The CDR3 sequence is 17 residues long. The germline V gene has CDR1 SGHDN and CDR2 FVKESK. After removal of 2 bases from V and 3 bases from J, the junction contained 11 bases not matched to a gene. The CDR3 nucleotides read TGTGCCAGCAGCCAATCTTGGGGTTTGCGGGGGACAGATACGCAGTATTTT. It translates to CASSQSWGLRGTDTQYF.

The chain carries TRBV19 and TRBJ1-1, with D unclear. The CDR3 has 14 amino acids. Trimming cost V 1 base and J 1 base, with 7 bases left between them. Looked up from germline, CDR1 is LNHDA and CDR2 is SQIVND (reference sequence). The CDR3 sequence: CASSIGYRNTEAFF. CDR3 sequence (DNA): TGTGCCAGTAGTATAGGTTACCGGAACACTGAAGCTTTCTTT.